The rows below give T cell receptor beta chains drawn from one sample of a study of T cell repertoires in cytomegalovirus infection. TCRdb reprocessed the reads via MiXCR and lists one record per CDR3 protein. The sample carries approximately 590,000 distinct CDR3 sequences, 40% recorded once. The antigens these receptors bind are not known. Sequencing was performed on cultured PBMCs, taken from culture after CMV antigen stimulation. These receptors all stem from a human donor in good health (CMV status not recorded). Some clones in this sample may be carry-over from other donors' samples. The CDR3 runs from the conserved cysteine through the conserved F or W. A D gene is named only where the DNA matches it firmly. Clone size is shown for a subset of rows, as once, few, many or a class of expanded clone.

d_gene	v_gene	j_gene	abundance	CDR3nt	CDR3aa
.	TRBV6-5	TRBJ2-4	.	TGTGCCAGCAGTTCGGCCCACATTGGGCAGCTTAAAAACATTCAGTACTTC	CASSSAHIGQLKNIQYF
.	TRBV29-1	TRBJ1-1	.	TGCAGCGGGGGGGGAGGGCTAGGGAACACTGAAGCTTTCTTT	CSGGGGLGNTEAFF
TRBD2	TRBV28	TRBJ2-5	few	TGTGCCAGCAGGGAAGCGGGGGGGCAAGAGACCCAGTACTTC	CASREAGGQETQYF
.	TRBV15	TRBJ1-5	few	TGTGCCACCAGCATAACAGGGTATCAGCCCCAGCATTTT	CATSITGYQPQHF
.	TRBV7-2	TRBJ2-3	.	TGTGCCAGCAGCTTAGGACCGGGTAACACAGATACGCAGTATTTT	CASSLGPGNTDTQYF
.	TRBV7-2	TRBJ1-2	.	TGTGCCAGCAGCTACCCCCAGGGGAGCTACACCTTC	CASSYPQGSYTF
.	TRBV12-3/TRBV12-4	TRBJ2-1	.	TGTGCCAGCAGGTGGGAAGGGGAGCAGTTCTTC	CASRWEGEQFF
.	TRBV7-8	TRBJ2-5	few	TGTGCCAGCAGCTTAGTTGAATATCTGTACCAAGAGACCCAGTACTTC	CASSLVEYLYQETQYF
.	TRBV12-3/TRBV12-4	TRBJ2-7	.	TGTGCCAGCAGTCCCGGCCCCGAGCAGTACTTC	CASSPGPEQYF
TRBD2	TRBV4-1	TRBJ2-3	.	TGCGCCAGCAGCCAAGGTGCGGGGGGGCCCGAAGATACGCAGTATTTT	CASSQGAGGPEDTQYF
TRBD1	TRBV7-9	TRBJ1-2	.	TGTGCCAGCAGCTCAACAGGGGCCTATGGCTACACCTTC	CASSSTGAYGYTF
TRBD1	TRBV15	TRBJ1-1	.	TGTGCCACCAGAGACCTCAAACAGGGGGCAGAGGCTTTCTTT	CATRDLKQGAEAFF
.	TRBV5-6	TRBJ2-2	.	TGTGCCAGCAGCTTCTTAGCGGAAAACACCGGGGAGCTGTTTTTT	CASSFLAENTGELFF
TRBD1	TRBV7-1	TRBJ1-1	.	TGTGCCAGCAGGAACGGGATCCGGGACAGGGAGAACACTGAAGCTTTCTTT	CASRNGIRDRENTEAFF